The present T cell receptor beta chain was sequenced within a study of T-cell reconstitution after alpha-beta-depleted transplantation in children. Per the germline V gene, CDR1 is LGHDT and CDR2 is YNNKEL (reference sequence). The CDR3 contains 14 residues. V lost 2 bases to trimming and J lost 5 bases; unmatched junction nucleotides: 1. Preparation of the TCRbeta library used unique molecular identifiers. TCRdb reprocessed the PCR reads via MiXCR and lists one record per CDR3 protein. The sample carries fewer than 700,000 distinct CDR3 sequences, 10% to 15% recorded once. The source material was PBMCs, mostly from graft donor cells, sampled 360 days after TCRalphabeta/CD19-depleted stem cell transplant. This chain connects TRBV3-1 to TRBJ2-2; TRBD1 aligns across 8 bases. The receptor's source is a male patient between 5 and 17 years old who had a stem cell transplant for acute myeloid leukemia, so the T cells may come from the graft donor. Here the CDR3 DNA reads TGTGCCAGCAGCCAACGGACAGGGACCGGGGAGCTGTTTTTT. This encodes CASSQRTGTGELFF.